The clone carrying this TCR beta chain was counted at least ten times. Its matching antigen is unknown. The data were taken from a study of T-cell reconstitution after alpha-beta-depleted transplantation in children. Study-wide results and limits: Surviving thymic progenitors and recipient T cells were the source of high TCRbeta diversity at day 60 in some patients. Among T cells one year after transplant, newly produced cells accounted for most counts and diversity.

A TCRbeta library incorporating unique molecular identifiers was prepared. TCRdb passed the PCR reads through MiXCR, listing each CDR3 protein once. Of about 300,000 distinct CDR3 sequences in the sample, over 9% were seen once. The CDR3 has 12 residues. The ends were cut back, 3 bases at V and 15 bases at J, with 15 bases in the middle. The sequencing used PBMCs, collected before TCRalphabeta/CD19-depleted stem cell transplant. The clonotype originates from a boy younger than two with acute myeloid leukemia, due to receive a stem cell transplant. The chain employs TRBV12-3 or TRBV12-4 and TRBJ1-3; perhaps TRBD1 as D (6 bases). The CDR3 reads CASSFLGHPGYF. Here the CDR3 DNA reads TGTGCCAGCAGTTTTCTGGGACATCCCGGATATTTT.